This TCR beta chain was retrieved from a study of molecular identifiers for immune sequencing clone quantification (dated by TCRdb to 2016 to 2018). As for the study more broadly: For a replicate experiment, RNA from around 20,000 or 99,000 naive CD8 T cells was divided into five aliquots, and four of the five aliquots were sequenced. The study was a methods study using CD8 T cells to benchmark molecular-identifier clustering-based TCR repertoire sequencing (MIDCIRS) and TCR RNA copy counting.

In its sample, this clonotype was seen many times. The target of this receptor is not known. No much larger clone exists at a distance of one base, and base qualities are not known. Naive CD8 T cells, defined as CD8+CD4-CCR7+CD45RA+, were FACS-sorted into RLT Plus buffer on a BD FACSAria II. For a sensitivity comparison, a portion of naive CD8 T cell RNA was divided equally between MIDCIRS and a Smart-seq2-style 5'RACE protocol. Enrichment of CD8 T cells was done with RosetteSep CD8+ T Cell Enrichment Cocktail plus Ficoll-Paque, and ACK red cell lysis came afterward. The method behind the library was PCR. Sequencing used an Illumina MiSeq. Total RNA was purified with the Qiagen AllPrep DNA/RNA kit. Reads from multiple sequencing runs of the same library were pooled before analysis. From the authors' description of their analysis: Reads were retained only if the reads had an exact TCR constant sequence, and the retained reads were trimmed to 150 nt and grouped according to their 12-nt molecular barcodes. Within each barcode group, reads were sub-clustered at a 15% Levenshtein threshold, and quality-weighted consensus sequences were built per RNA molecule. Non-functional sequences were filtered out, along with any lower-count sequence sitting one edit away from another sequence. On the basis of fitting two negative binomial distributions, barcode sub-clusters with fewer than 20% of the maximum read count were discarded. The public sequencing data were trimmed at Q25 with fastp and processed into clonotypes with MiXCR by TCRdb, which kept only in-frame beta chains. One record per CDR3 amino acid sequence lists the most common genes and DNA. The authors' filters were not applied to this entry. The sample table contains about 36,000 distinct CDR3 sequences; only one count was recorded for approximately 17% of them. In total, the top ten clones hold 5.5% to 7.5% of the sample.

Overall study outcomes, separate from this receptor: Modeling indicated roughly 3.2 TCR RNA copies recovered per cell, compared with approximately 10 by digital PCR, which implies a capture efficiency of around 31%. Even against a background of 800,000 to 1,000,000 naive CD8 T cells, spiked-in Jurkat TCR RNA amounting to a single cell's worth was reported to be detectable. In CMV-specific effector cells, clones with more than 20 RNA copies accounted for over 99% of molecules, whereas in naive cells such clones accounted for under 1%. When barcode sub-clustering was left out, chimeric consensus sequences inflated TCR diversity, with chimeras reaching as high as 47%. Identical TCR molecules sharing a barcode could cause highly expanded clone sizes to be underestimated.

CDR3 length: 14 amino acids, cysteine to phenylalanine. Of all the DNA, just the CDR3 is kept, 42 bases in frame from base 1. From V the trimming removes 8 bases and from J it removes 1 base, while the gene matches leave 7 bases of the junction unaccounted for. CDR1 ENHRY and CDR2 SYGVKD were looked up in the germline V gene. The source of this sequence is a human donor in good health. Some libraries in this study had Jurkat cell RNA spiked in. The chain uses TRBV10-3 and TRBJ2-7, with 8 bases in between that match TRBD1. Sequenced material: naive CD8+ T cells from blood, with Jurkat cell RNA spiked in. The cell subset or site label, as the study defines it: FACS-sorted CD8+CD4-CCR7+CD45RA+ naive T cells. The DNA reads TGTGCCATCGGAGGACAGGGCTCTTCCTACGAGCAGTACTTC. It codes for CAIGGQGSSYEQYF.